This T cell receptor beta chain was captured in a study of regulatory T cells in long-lasting Graves disease. Time point described: newly diagnosed GD, antithyroid drugs for less than 3 months. There was RNA extracted from PBMCs, and the TCR library was made from it. The TCR beta library used iRepertoire HTBI primers with Arm-PCR amplification of CDR3. MiXCR was run by TCRdb on the multiplex PCR reads, yielding one entry per CDR3 protein. The repertoire holds some 250,000 distinct CDR3 sequences, approximately 20% seen once, with approximately 24% in the top ten. This clonotype was seen at least ten times. The V segment lost 6 bases and the J segment 15 bases; nucleotides outside the gene matches: 12. Germline V gives CDR1 LNHNV, CDR2 YYDKDF (reference sequence). The CDR3 consists of 14 residues.

The receptor was isolated from a female donor with Graves disease. Sequencing used peripheral blood mononuclear cells (PBMCs), obtained at new diagnosis, from a patient treated with antithyroid drugs. The rearrangement links TRBV15 to TRBJ2-1; TRBD2 matches 12 bases. The CDR3 DNA follows: TGTGCCACCAGGCCTAGCGGGAGGGTCCGCGAGGGGTTCTTC. Amino acids: CATRPSGRVREGFF.